The 8 T cell receptor beta chains below all came from one sample that was sequenced in a study of OX40 agonist ivuxolimab in advanced cancers. Measured with immunoSEQ multiplex PCR; TCRdb has only the in-frame clones, and not every one. The top ten hold roughly 15% of the sample, which has tens of thousands of clones, 91% seen once. The material sequenced was CD4+ or CD8+ T cells sorted from blood, taken in a trial of the OX40 agonist ivuxolimab. All receptors derive from an adult with an advanced solid tumor such as melanoma, head and neck, liver or kidney cancer.

The table lists this clone with a count of one. The chain has TRBV19 and TRBJ1-3, with a tentative D call TRBD1 (6 bases). The CDR3 is made up of 14 amino acids. Per germline, CDR1 LNHDA and CDR2 SQIVND (reference sequence). Trimming took 6 bases from V and 7 from J, leaving 16 bases between them. For the CDR3, the DNA is TGTGCCAGTAGCCAAAGACAGGAGCGGAACACCATATATTTT. It codes for CASSQRQERNTIYF.

This chain uses TRBV5-1 with TRBJ2-1; 7 bases agree with TRBD1. Germline CDR1 is SGHRS and CDR2 is YFSETQ. V lost 3 bases, J lost 5 bases, and 8 bases stayed unmatched. This CDR3 is built from 15 residues. The CDR3 bases are TGCGCCAGCAGCTCAGACAGGGAAATCAACAATGAGCAGTTCTTC. This codes for CASSSDREINNEQFF. The entire variable domain, with the rest obtained from reference TRBV5-1 and TRBJ2-1, is as follows: KAGVTQTPRYLIKTRGQQVTLSCSPISGHRSVSWYQQTPGQGLQFLFEYFSETQRNKGNFPGRFSGRQFSNSRSEMNVSTLELGDSALYLCASSSDREINNEQFFGPGTRLTVL.

This clone is a singleton in its sample. The rearrangement uses TRBV14 and TRBJ2-3; D unresolved. Trimming cost V 3 bases and J 4 bases, with 5 bases left between them. CDR1 is SGHDN, CDR2 FVKESK, per germline. The CDR3 extends over 12 amino acids. The CDR3 DNA reads TGTGCCAGCAGCCAGCTCGCAGATACGCAGTATTTT. As protein: CASSQLADTQYF.

This clone was recorded once. The gene calls are TRBV6-6 and TRBJ1-4, with no clear D. Trimming cost V 6 bases and J 8 bases, with 13 bases left between them. CDR1 is MNHNY, CDR2 SVGAGI, per germline (reference sequence). This CDR3 comprises 13 residues. This CDR3 is CASRVEGPEKLFF. CDR3 DNA: TGTGCCAGCAGGGTTGAAGGCCCGGAAAAACTGTTTTTT.

This chain links TRBV10-3 with TRBJ2-1, with TRBD2 matching 10 bases. After removal of 3 bases from V and 7 bases from J, the junction contained 9 bases not matched to a gene. This CDR3 contains 16 residues. Germline values: CDR1 ENHRY, CDR2 SYGVKD. The CDR3 sequence is CAISDGAGGYRNEQFF. The CDR3 DNA reads as TGTGCCATCAGTGATGGAGCGGGAGGGTATCGGAATGAGCAGTTCTTC.

This chain links TRBV11-2 with TRBJ1-2; D remains ambiguous. V lost 5 bases and J 4 bases, leaving 20 bases between the germline ends. The CDR3 runs to 16 residues. The germline CDR1 and CDR2 sequences are SGHAT and FQNNGV. The CDR3 loop reads CASSRDGEVSGYGYTF. DNA of the CDR3: TGTGCCAGCAGCCGCGACGGAGAGGTATCAGGCTATGGCTACACCTTC. The whole variable domain, remainder taken from reference TRBV11-2 and TRBJ1-2, is EAGVAQSPRYKIIEKRQSVAFWCNPISGHATLYWYQQILGQGPKLLIQFQNNGVVDDSQLPKDRFSAERLKGVDSTLKIQPAKLEDSAVYLCASSRDGEVSGYGYTFGSGTRLTVV.

V gene TRBV6-5 combines with J gene TRBJ2-7; D gene uncertain. The V and J ends lost 10 bases and 3 bases respectively, with 4 bases between them. The germline V gene has CDR1 MNHEY and CDR2 SVGAGI. This CDR3 contains 9 residues. CDR3 residues: CAIFYEQYF. CDR3 DNA sequence: TGTGCCATCTTCTACGAGCAGTACTTC.

The chain links TRBV30 to TRBJ1-1; D uncertain. Germline CDR1 is GTSNPN and CDR2 is SVGIG (reference sequence). This CDR3 has 11 amino acids. V was cut by 3 bases and J by 2 bases, with 4 bases left in between. The CDR3 nucleotides read TGTGCCTGGAGGGATAACACTGAAGCTTTCTTT. This gives the protein CAWRDNTEAFF.